A single sample is the source of the 19 T cell receptor beta chains below, sequenced in a study of metastatic and nonmetastatic thyroid tumors (TCRdb year 2020). No patient had received any treatment before thyroid surgery. Libraries were prepared through PCR. Sequencing was performed on an Illumina HiSeq 4000. TCRdb itself trimmed the public reads at Q25 with fastp, ran MiXCR and retained productive beta chains. A total of approximately 24,000 clones appear in this sample, 20% to 25% of them only once. In total, the top ten clones hold more than 25% of the sample. Input material: blood. Receptors were obtained from a male donor with papillary thyroid cancer or a benign thyroid nodule (not recorded which). Some clones in this sample may be carry-over from other donors' samples.

This clone has ten or more counts. This chain joins TRBV19 and TRBJ1-2, with 8 bases that match TRBD1. The CDR3 consists of 13 residues. The trim removed 4 bases at V and 6 bases at J, leaving 4 bases unmatched. CDR1 is LNHDA and CDR2 is SQIVND in the germline V gene (reference sequence). The CDR3 sequence: CASSKGQGDGYTF. The CDR3 DNA reads TGTGCCAGTAGTAAAGGACAGGGCGATGGCTACACCTTC.

This clone has just one count. The chain links TRBV4-2 to TRBJ2-6; D not resolved. V was cut by 0 bases and J by 0 bases, with 6 bases left in between. CDR1 and CDR2 from the germline V gene are LGHNA and YNFKEQ. CDR3 length: 16 residues. CDR3 region: CASSQDRGSGANVLTF. The CDR3 coding sequence is TGTGCCAGCAGCCAAGATCGCGGCTCTGGGGCCAACGTCCTGACTTTC.

This clone was found many times. This rearrangement joins TRBV6-1 to TRBJ2-7; no definite D call. Trimming removed 5 bases at V and 0 bases at J, with 11 bases between. CDR1 MNHNS and CDR2 SASEGT come from the germline V gene. The CDR3 sequence is 14 residues long. The CDR3 loop is CASSLALASYEQYF. The CDR3 coding sequence is TGTGCCAGCAGTTTGGCCCTGGCCTCCTACGAGCAGTACTTC.

This clone was seen ten or more times. The V gene is TRBV2, the J gene TRBJ1-5, with a possible D match to TRBD1 (5 bases). The V gene's germline CDR1 is SNHLY and CDR2 FYNNEI. The CDR3 covers 15 residues. Trimming removed 4 bases from V and 11 bases from J, with 21 bases in between. CDR3 protein: CASSASILQDLAQHF. The CDR3, as DNA: TGTGCCAGCAGTGCCTCCATCCTACAGGATCTAGCCCAGCATTTT.

This clone was seen at least ten times. This sequence joins TRBV12-5 and TRBJ2-3; 11 nucleotides line up with TRBD2. The CDR3 length is 15 residues. The trim removed 7 bases at V and 5 bases at J, leaving 8 bases unmatched. Germline V CDR1 and CDR2: LGHNT, FRNRAP. As DNA, the CDR3 is TGTGCTAGTGCCTTTAGCGGGAGGGCCGTAGATACGCAGTATTTT. Translation gives CASAFSGRAVDTQYF.

About this clone: Relative to the germline gene, one junction end is altered; a read error may explain this. The chain joins TRBV6-1 to TRBJ1-5; the D gene is possibly TRBD1 (6 bases). The CDR3 length is 13 residues. Germline V gives CDR1 MNHNS, CDR2 SASEGT. The CDR3 here is CASSPGVDQPQKF. The CDR3 nucleotides are TGTGCCAGCAGTCCAGGGGTCGATCAGCCCCAGAAATTT.

Ten or more counts support this clone. This chain connects TRBV9 to TRBJ2-2; TRBD1 aligns across 7 bases. Germline values: CDR1 SGDLS, CDR2 YYNGEE. The CDR3 has 16 amino acids. Trimming removed 4 bases from V and 3 bases from J; junction bases left unmatched: 9. CDR3 region: CASSSEQGTDTGELFF. Written as DNA, the CDR3 is TGTGCCAGCAGCTCGGAACAGGGGACCGACACCGGGGAGCTGTTTTTT.

This clone qualifies as medium-sized (0.01 to 0.1%). The J gene is TRBJ2-1, the V gene TRBV20-1, with TRBD2 matching over 7 bases. J gave up 5 bases and V 8 bases, and 12 bases lay outside the gene matches. The CDR3 is made up of 14 amino acids. The germline CDR1 and CDR2 sequences are DFQATT and SNEGSKA (reference sequence). The CDR3 coding sequence is TGCAGTTTAACCTGGGGGGAGGGCCACAATGAGCAGTTCTTC. Amino acids: CSLTWGEGHNEQFF.

This clone was detected ten times or more. The chain employs TRBV20-1 and TRBJ1-1, with TRBD1 matching 7 bases. V was pared by 6 bases and J by 4 bases, with 11 bases of the junction left unmatched. Per the germline V gene, CDR1 is DFQATT and CDR2 is SNEGSKA (reference sequence). The CDR3 covers 14 residues. The CDR3 sequence: CSATTRGPGTEAFF. The CDR3 DNA reads TGCAGTGCCACGACAAGGGGGCCGGGCACTGAAGCTTTCTTT.

This clone was counted ten times or more. The chain joins TRBV3-1 to TRBJ2-7; D is ambiguous. The germline V gene has CDR1 LGHDT and CDR2 YNNKEL (reference sequence). V shed 5 bases and J shed 9 bases, with 20 bases lying between them. The CDR3 loop spans 14 amino acids. CDR3 amino acids: CASSKGRAIDGQYF. The CDR3 DNA reads as TGTGCCAGCAGCAAAGGTAGGGCCATCGACGGGCAGTACTTC.

There are many counts of this clone. Sequence at one end of the junction differs from germline and may be a read error. The CDR3 nucleotides read TGCAGTGCTAGTTGGGGACAGGGTGTCTATGGCTACGCCTTC. Amino acid sequence: CSASWGQGVYGYAF. The chain has TRBV20-1 and TRBJ1-2; 9 positions agree with TRBD1. Germline CDR1 reads DFQATT; CDR2 reads SNEGSKA (reference sequence). The CDR3 length is 14 residues.

The J gene is TRBJ2-7, the V gene TRBV30, with a weak D call TRBD1 (5 bases). The CDR3 runs to 12 residues. The V gene's germline CDR1 is GTSNPN and CDR2 SVGIG (reference sequence). Deletions cut 4 bases from V and 2 bases from J, with 9 bases between. Written as DNA, the CDR3 is TGTGCCTGGATCACAGGTACCTACGAGCAGTACTTC. This sequence encodes CAWITGTYEQYF.

The table lists this clone with many counts. The V call is TRBV20-1, the J call TRBJ2-1; 7 bases are shared with TRBD1. Unmatched junction bases numbered 8, after V lost 6 bases and J lost 0 bases. The CDR3 is 15 amino acids. Germline-derived CDR1 and CDR2 are DFQATT and SNEGSKA (reference sequence). In nucleotides, the CDR3 is TGCAGTGCGGAGTCCGGGACAGTCTCCTACAATGAGCAGTTCTTC. It codes for CSAESGTVSYNEQFF.

This chain joins TRBV5-1 and TRBJ2-7; possible D gene TRBD2, 6 bases. Trimming cost V 3 bases and J 6 bases, with 16 bases left between them. Germline V gene lookup returns CDR1 SGHRS and CDR2 YFSETQ. The CDR3 sequence is 14 residues long. As DNA, the CDR3 is TGCGCCAGCAGCTCGTCGACTAGTCGTGGCGAGCAGTACTTC. Amino acid sequence: CASSSSTSRGEQYF.

There are many counts of this clone. The rearrangement uses TRBV19 and TRBJ2-5; the match to TRBD2 covers 11 bases. With 2 bases clipped from V and 4 bases from J, the junction kept 3 bases outside the gene matches. CDR3 size: 15 residues. Per the germline V gene, CDR1 is LNHDA and CDR2 is SQIVND (reference sequence). The CDR3 loop reads CASSILAGGVETQYF. The CDR3, as DNA: TGTGCCAGTAGTATACTAGCGGGAGGAGTAGAGACCCAGTACTTC.

This clone was counted many times. The rearrangement links TRBV19 to TRBJ2-7, with 8 nucleotides matching TRBD2. This CDR3 region has 18 residues. V shed 5 bases and J 3 bases; nucleotides not matched to a gene: 18. Germline V CDR1 and CDR2: LNHDA, SQIVND (reference sequence). CDR3 in amino acids: CASSLSGTRGAVFYEQYF. The CDR3 DNA is TGTGCCAGTAGTCTCTCGGGGACTAGGGGTGCCGTCTTCTACGAGCAGTACTTC.

This clone was counted many times. This chain connects TRBV7-2 to TRBJ1-5, with D maybe TRBD1 (5 bases). The V gene lost 8 bases and the J gene lost 0 bases, with 8 bases spanning the gap. This CDR3 has 13 amino acids. Germline CDR1 SGHTA, CDR2 FQGNSA. The DNA for the CDR3 is TGTGCCAGCGGGACGTATAGCAATCAGCCCCAGCATTTT. Its protein is CASGTYSNQPQHF.

This clone occurred many times. This chain links TRBV27 with TRBJ1-1; 9 positions agree with TRBD1. This CDR3 has 11 residues. The V segment lost 8 bases and the J segment 6 bases; nucleotides outside the gene matches: 1. Germline assignment: CDR1 MNHEY and CDR2 SMNVEV (reference sequence). The CDR3 sequence is CASRTGAEAFF. The CDR3 coding sequence is TGTGCCAGCCGGACAGGGGCTGAAGCTTTCTTT.

V usage is TRBV4-1 and J usage is TRBJ1-5; D ambiguous. The germline gives CDR1 MGHRA, CDR2 YSYEKL. Trimming removed 0 bases from V and 7 bases from J, with 13 bases in between. This CDR3 comprises 15 residues. CDR3 amino acids: CASSQDMSRVQPQHF. Here the CDR3 DNA reads TGCGCCAGCAGCCAAGACATGAGTCGAGTACAGCCCCAGCATTTT.